This T cell receptor (beta chain) was sequenced for a study of T-cell reconstitution after alpha-beta-depleted transplantation in children (dated by TCRdb to about 2016). Regarding the research as a whole: Using TCR repertoire profiling, the study quantitatively followed how T-cell immune reconstitution unfolded in children after TCRalphabeta/CD19-depleted allogeneic hematopoietic cell transplantation.

In its sample, this clonotype was seen once. The specificity of this receptor is unknown. Per-base qualities were not stored, and no clone one base away is much larger. CDR1 and CDR2 are drawn from the germline V gene: SGHRS, YFSETQ. Clipping removes 0 bases from V and 5 bases from J, with 7 as the unmatched junction base count. Measured from the cysteine to the phenylalanine, the CDR3 is 16 residues long. Left in the record is the CDR3 DNA by itself, 48 bases read in frame from the first base. The library was produced with PCR. TCRdb shows the sequencer as Illumina HiSeq 2500. TCR libraries were prepared with molecular barcoding, using unique molecular identifiers to normalize TCRbeta repertoire quantification. The public sequencing data were trimmed at Q25 with fastp and processed into clonotypes with MiXCR by TCRdb, which kept only in-frame beta chains. CDR3 protein duplicates are merged, each entry listing the most common genes and DNA. The table for this sample lists around 480,000 distinct CDR3 sequences; 32% of them were counted only once. Clones ranked in the top ten supply around 2.3% of the sample.

The sample here was PBMCs from the stem cell graft donor, taken from the stem cell graft. The clonotype was recovered from a human donor who donated a stem cell graft to a child with aplastic anemia. The chain was built from TRBV5-1 and TRBJ2-5; the junction holds 10 bases that match TRBD2. The nucleotide sequence is given as TGCGCCAGCAGCTTGGCCCCAGCGGGAGGGTTGGAGACCCAGTACTTC. It specifies CASSLAPAGGLETQYF.